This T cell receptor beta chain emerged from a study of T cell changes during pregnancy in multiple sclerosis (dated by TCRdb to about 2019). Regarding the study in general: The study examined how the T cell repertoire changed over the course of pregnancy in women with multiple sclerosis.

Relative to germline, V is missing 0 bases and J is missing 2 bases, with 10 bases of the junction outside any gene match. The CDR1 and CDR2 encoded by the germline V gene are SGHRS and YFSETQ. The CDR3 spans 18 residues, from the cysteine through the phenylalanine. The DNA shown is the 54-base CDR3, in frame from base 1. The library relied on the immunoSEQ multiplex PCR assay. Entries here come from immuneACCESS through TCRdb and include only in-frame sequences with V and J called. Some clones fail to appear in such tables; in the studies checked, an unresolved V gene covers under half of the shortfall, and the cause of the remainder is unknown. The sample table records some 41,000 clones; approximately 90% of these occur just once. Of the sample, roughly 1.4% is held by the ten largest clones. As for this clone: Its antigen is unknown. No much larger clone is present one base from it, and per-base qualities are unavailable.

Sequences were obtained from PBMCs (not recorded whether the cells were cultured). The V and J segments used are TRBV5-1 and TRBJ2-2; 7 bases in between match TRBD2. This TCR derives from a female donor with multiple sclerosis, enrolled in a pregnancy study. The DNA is TGCGCCAGCAGCTTGGCCTGGCTAGCGGCACCTAACACCGGGGAGCTGTTTTTT. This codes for CASSLAWLAAPNTGELFF.